The 6 T cell receptor beta chains below all came from one sample that was sequenced in a study of Graves' ophthalmopathy and Graves' hyperthyroidism. Researchers took RNA transcripts and amplified TCR beta CDR3 regions from them. Second-round multiplex PCR came after first-round RT-PCR with HTBI primers. TCRdb reanalysed the multiplex PCR reads using MiXCR and keeps one entry per CDR3 protein. The sample consists of hundreds of thousands of distinct CDR3 sequences, 35% to 45% of them appearing once. The sequenced sample was peripheral blood. The receptors were sampled from an adult man with Graves' ophthalmopathy.

The table lists this clonotype with many counts. The V and J genes are TRBV2 and TRBJ1-2; possible D gene TRBD1, 5 bases. Germline CDR1 and CDR2: SNHLY and FYNNEI. The V end lost 6 bases, the J end lost 4 bases, and 12 bases lay between the germline ends. CDR3 length: 13 residues. CDR3 bases: TGTGCCAGCAGGGGGACCGAGACCTATGGCTACACCTTC. Protein sequence: CASRGTETYGYTF.

This clonotype was seen ten or more times. This chain uses TRBV7-8 with TRBJ1-1, with 7 bases lining up with TRBD1. Looked up from germline, CDR1 is SGHVS and CDR2 is FQNEAQ. The CDR3 covers 14 residues. V was clipped by 5 bases and J by 5 bases; unmatched bases: 8. CDR3 region: CASSLRLQGTEAFF. The DNA of the CDR3 is TGTGCCAGCAGCCTCAGACTACAGGGGACTGAAGCTTTCTTT.

The chain links TRBV9 to TRBJ1-2; D may be TRBD1 (5 bases). This CDR3 has 15 residues. Germline CDR1 is SGDLS and CDR2 is YYNGEE. Trimming removed 4 bases at V and 4 bases at J, with 17 bases between. CDR3 coding DNA: TGTGCCAGCAGCCCATGGGGGAGGACAAGCTATGGCTACACCTTC. Its protein is CASSPWGRTSYGYTF.

This clonotype was seen many times. The CDR3 nucleotides are TGTGCCAGCAGCCGAGCGGCCAACGAGCAGTACTTC. Translated: CASSRAANEQYF. The rearrangement uses TRBV3-1 and TRBJ2-7, with D tentatively TRBD2 (5 bases). The V end lost 4 bases, the J end lost 5 bases, and 9 bases lay between the germline ends. The CDR3 loop spans 12 amino acids. From germline, CDR1 is LGHDT and CDR2 YNNKEL (reference sequence).

This clonotype was recorded many times. The chain links TRBV7-9 to TRBJ1-1; TRBD1 matches 8 bases. The germline gives CDR1 SEHNR, CDR2 FQNEAQ (reference sequence). This CDR3 is 15 amino acids long. The J segment lost 4 bases and the V segment lost 3 bases, leaving 7 bases of the junction unmatched. In DNA, the CDR3 is TGTGCCAGCAGCTTTGTGCTACAGGGGGGCACTGAAGCTTTCTTT. It translates to CASSFVLQGGTEAFF.

With regard to this clonotype: One junction end disagrees with the germline gene, perhaps due to a read error. The rearrangement joins TRBV7-7 to TRBJ2-1; D may be TRBD1 (6 bases). The CDR3 totals 14 residues. Germline CDR1 and CDR2: SSHAT and FNYEAQ (reference sequence). The CDR3 protein is CASSLGGIRNEQFF. CDR3 DNA: TGTGCTAGCAGCTTAGGGGGTATACGCAATGAGCAGTTCTTC.